This T cell receptor (beta chain) was recovered during a study of cytomegalovirus exposure and HLA in healthy donors. With regard to this clone: What it binds is unknown.

The PCR was carried out with 60 Vbeta primers and 13 Jbeta primers. The method was immunoSEQ multiplex PCR; TCRdb's version includes in-frame clones alone and lacks a portion of them. Of approximately 150,000 clones in the sample, around 68% were seen once. Study results and limitations: Specific recognition of CMV antigens was confirmed in vitro for a few chains (all CMV-associated).

Per the germline V gene, CDR1 is MNHEY and CDR2 is SMNVEV (reference sequence). The V and J ends lost 4 bases and 7 bases, in that order; junction bases with no gene match: 7. This CDR3 spans 14 amino acids. The genes are TRBV27 and TRBJ2-1; 7 positions agree with TRBD2. The origin of this receptor is a woman in her 40s in good health and CMV-seropositive. The sequencing input was PBMCs. CDR3 bases: TGTGCCAGCAGTTATGGACTAGGCCGGAATGAGCAGTTCTTC. The encoded protein is CASSYGLGRNEQFF.